Included here is one T cell receptor (beta chain) sequence, with context. Antigen: not known. This sample stems from a study of OX40 agonist ivuxolimab in advanced cancers. Findings and caveats of the study: Partly responding patients at 0.1-3.0 mg/kg showed some of the smallest clonal expansion. Some nonresponders additionally presented with little normalized T-cell clonal expansion. Researchers report that CD8+ T cells had, on average, more expanded clones than CD4+. Both CD4+ and CD8+ T cell populations in blood had undergone clonal expansion by week 6 at 0.1 to 3.0 mg/kg.

Assay: immunoSEQ multiplex PCR; the TCRdb copy retains only in-frame clones and omits some. The table includes over 65,000 clones, around 84% detected once. Germline trimming cut 0 bases from V and 5 bases from J; bases unmatched to any gene: 2. The CDR3 length is 16 residues. Germline V CDR1 and CDR2: SGDLS, YYNGEE. The chain recombines TRBV9 with TRBJ2-2; 12 nucleotides align to TRBD2. Specimen: CD4+ or CD8+ T cells sorted from blood, collected in a trial of the OX40 agonist ivuxolimab. The origin of this receptor is an adult with an advanced solid tumor such as melanoma, head and neck, liver or kidney cancer. The CDR3 nucleotides are TGTGCCAGCAGCGTAGGACTAGCGGGAGAAACCGGGGAGCTGTTTTTT. Translating it yields CASSVGLAGETGELFF.